Listed below are T cell receptor beta chains from one sample, sequenced in a study of cytomegalovirus exposure and HLA in healthy donors. Measured with immunoSEQ multiplex PCR; TCRdb has only the in-frame clones, and not every one. Of approximately 100,000 clones in the sample, less than 80% were seen once. Sequenced sample: PBMCs. These receptors were collected from a woman aged 50 to 60 in good health and CMV-seropositive. Both conserved end residues are part of each CDR3. The order of the fields is D gene, clone size, J gene, V gene, CDR3 DNA, CDR3 protein. The D gene is left open where the match is weak. Clone size is stated in some rows and not others, as once, few, many or a class when expanded.

D gene: TRBD1; clone size: NA; J gene: TRBJ1-1; V gene: TRBV7-2; CDR3 DNA: TGTGCCAGCAGCTCCGGGACAGCTACTGAAGCTTTCTTT; CDR3 protein: CASSSGTATEAFF
D gene: NA; clone size: NA; J gene: TRBJ2-5; V gene: TRBV12-5; CDR3 DNA: TGTGCTAGTGGTTTGGTACAGGCCGGCGAGACCCAGTACTTC; CDR3 protein: CASGLVQAGETQYF
D gene: TRBD1; clone size: NA; J gene: TRBJ2-3; V gene: TRBV5-4; CDR3 DNA: TGTGCCAGCAGCTCTACAGGGGTTGATACGCAGTATTTT; CDR3 protein: CASSSTGVDTQYF
D gene: TRBD2; clone size: NA; J gene: TRBJ2-3; V gene: TRBV29-1; CDR3 DNA: TGCAGCGTCGCAATAGCGGGGAGCACAGATACGCAGTATTTT; CDR3 protein: CSVAIAGSTDTQYF
D gene: NA; clone size: NA; J gene: TRBJ2-3; V gene: TRBV7-3; CDR3 DNA: TGTGCCAGCAGCCTAAGCACAGATACGCAGTATTTT; CDR3 protein: CASSLSTDTQYF
D gene: TRBD1; clone size: NA; J gene: TRBJ1-5; V gene: TRBV7-8; CDR3 DNA: TGTGCCAGCAGCTTAGAGGGACAGGGCTCCTATAGCAATCAGCCCCAGCATTTT; CDR3 protein: CASSLEGQGSYSNQPQHF
D gene: TRBD1; clone size: NA; J gene: TRBJ1-2; V gene: TRBV10-3; CDR3 DNA: TGTGCCATCACCACCGGGACAGGGGGCTTCTATGGCTACACCTTC; CDR3 protein: CAITTGTGGFYGYTF
D gene: NA; clone size: NA; J gene: TRBJ2-2; V gene: TRBV7-3; CDR3 DNA: TGTGCCAGCAGCCCCCAGGGCGGGAACACCGGGGAGCTGTTTTTT; CDR3 protein: CASSPQGGNTGELFF
D gene: NA; clone size: NA; J gene: TRBJ1-1; V gene: TRBV12-2; CDR3 DNA: TGTGCAAGTCGCTTAGTCGCCCGGTCATTGAACACTGAAGCTTTCTTT; CDR3 protein: CASRLVARSLNTEAFF
D gene: TRBD2; clone size: NA; J gene: TRBJ2-5; V gene: TRBV4-2; CDR3 DNA: TGTGCCAGCAGCCAAGGCGGGGGGGCTCAAGAGACCCAGTACTTC; CDR3 protein: CASSQGGGAQETQYF
D gene: NA; clone size: NA; J gene: TRBJ1-5; V gene: TRBV2; CDR3 DNA: TGTGCCAGCAGTCTCGGAGATGGCAATCAGCCCCAGCATTTT; CDR3 protein: CASSLGDGNQPQHF
D gene: TRBD2; clone size: once; J gene: TRBJ2-1; V gene: TRBV5-4; CDR3 DNA: TGTGCCAGCAAATCCAGGGACCCGGGAGGCAATGAGCAGTTCTTC; CDR3 protein: CASKSRDPGGNEQFF
D gene: TRBD1; clone size: NA; J gene: TRBJ1-6; V gene: TRBV4-1; CDR3 DNA: TGCGCCAGCAGCCAAGATTACGGACAGGGGGGTTCACCCCTCCACTTT; CDR3 protein: CASSQDYGQGGSPLHF
D gene: NA; clone size: NA; J gene: TRBJ2-6; V gene: TRBV19; CDR3 DNA: TGTGCCAGTGATAAGGGGTCTGGGGCCAACGTCCTGACTTTC; CDR3 protein: CASDKGSGANVLTF
D gene: NA; clone size: NA; J gene: TRBJ2-5; V gene: TRBV5-1; CDR3 DNA: TGCGCCAGCAGCTCCTATACCGGGGAGACCCAGTACTTC; CDR3 protein: CASSSYTGETQYF
D gene: NA; clone size: NA; J gene: TRBJ2-7; V gene: TRBV9; CDR3 DNA: TGTGCCAGCAGCGTAGAGACGGGAGTCGGCTACGAGCAGTACTTC; CDR3 protein: CASSVETGVGYEQYF
D gene: NA; clone size: NA; J gene: TRBJ2-6; V gene: TRBV5-4; CDR3 DNA: TGTGCCAGCAGCTCTGGGGGACACTCTGGGGCCAACGGCCTGACTTTC; CDR3 protein: CASSSGGHSGANGLTF
D gene: TRBD2; clone size: NA; J gene: TRBJ2-1; V gene: TRBV14; CDR3 DNA: TGTGCCAGCAGCCCCGGCGATAGCGGGTTTAGCTCCTACAATGAGCAGTTCTTC; CDR3 protein: CASSPGDSGFSSYNEQFF
D gene: TRBD2; clone size: NA; J gene: TRBJ2-2; V gene: TRBV7-9; CDR3 DNA: TGTGCCAGCACTCGGGCTAGCGGAAGCACGAACACCGGGGAGCTGTTTTTT; CDR3 protein: CASTRASGSTNTGELFF
D gene: NA; clone size: NA; J gene: TRBJ2-1; V gene: TRBV9; CDR3 DNA: TGTGCCAGCAGCGTAGCAGGGCACAATGAGCAGTTCTTC; CDR3 protein: CASSVAGHNEQFF
D gene: NA; clone size: NA; J gene: TRBJ1-1; V gene: TRBV5-1; CDR3 DNA: TGCGCCAGCAGCTTGGGAGGGAGCACTGAAGCTTTCTTT; CDR3 protein: CASSLGGSTEAFF
D gene: NA; clone size: NA; J gene: TRBJ2-7; V gene: TRBV25-1; CDR3 DNA: TGTGCCAGCAGTGAGTCAGACCGGGTCCCCTACGAGCAGTACTTC; CDR3 protein: CASSESDRVPYEQYF
D gene: TRBD2; clone size: NA; J gene: TRBJ2-1; V gene: TRBV5-4; CDR3 DNA: TGTGCCAGCAGCCCGGGACTAGGTTTGGACAATGAGCAGTTCTTC; CDR3 protein: CASSPGLGLDNEQFF
D gene: NA; clone size: once; J gene: TRBJ2-7; V gene: TRBV28; CDR3 DNA: TGTGCCAGCAGTATTTCTCTTAGCAAGCAGTACTTC; CDR3 protein: CASSISLSKQYF
D gene: TRBD2; clone size: NA; J gene: TRBJ2-5; V gene: TRBV15; CDR3 DNA: TGTGCCACCGCCCCTAGCGGGGGGGCCGATTCCGAGACCCAGTACTTC; CDR3 protein: CATAPSGGADSETQYF
D gene: NA; clone size: NA; J gene: TRBJ2-7; V gene: TRBV2; CDR3 DNA: TGTGCCAGCAGATCGGGACTCCCGGGCGAGCAGTACTTC; CDR3 protein: CASRSGLPGEQYF
D gene: NA; clone size: NA; J gene: TRBJ2-5; V gene: TRBV7-2; CDR3 DNA: TGTGCCAGCAGCCCTGCCCTAGGGGGGGGCCAAGAGACCCAGTACTTC; CDR3 protein: CASSPALGGGQETQYF
D gene: NA; clone size: NA; J gene: TRBJ1-1; V gene: TRBV7-8; CDR3 DNA: TGTGCCAGCAGCTCAGGTTTAGTGGGGAACACTGAAGCTTTCTTT; CDR3 protein: CASSSGLVGNTEAFF
D gene: TRBD1; clone size: NA; J gene: TRBJ2-5; V gene: TRBV25-1; CDR3 DNA: TGTGCCAGCAATGAGGGGACAGGTTTCCAAGAGACCCAGTACTTC; CDR3 protein: CASNEGTGFQETQYF
D gene: NA; clone size: NA; J gene: TRBJ2-5; V gene: TRBV11-2; CDR3 DNA: TGTGCCAGCAGCTTAAAGGGGGAGACCCAGTACTTC; CDR3 protein: CASSLKGETQYF
D gene: TRBD1; clone size: NA; J gene: TRBJ2-2; V gene: TRBV5-8; CDR3 DNA: TGTGCCAGCAGTTTAATGGACAGGCTTACCGGGGAGCTGTTTTTT; CDR3 protein: CASSLMDRLTGELFF
D gene: TRBD2; clone size: few; J gene: TRBJ2-1; V gene: TRBV7-9; CDR3 DNA: TGTGCCAGCAGCCCATACGGGGGGGGGCCGGGTGAGCAGTTCTTC; CDR3 protein: CASSPYGGGPGEQFF
D gene: TRBD2; clone size: once; J gene: TRBJ2-7; V gene: TRBV9; CDR3 DNA: TGTGCCAGCAGCGTATCGCCGGGACTAGCGGGGGGGACCTACGAGCAGTACTTC; CDR3 protein: CASSVSPGLAGGTYEQYF
D gene: NA; clone size: NA; J gene: TRBJ2-7; V gene: TRBV5-8; CDR3 DNA: TGTGCCAGCGCCAACGTCGGACTCCTATCCTACGAGCAGTACTTC; CDR3 protein: CASANVGLLSYEQYF
D gene: TRBD1; clone size: few; J gene: TRBJ2-7; V gene: TRBV4-3; CDR3 DNA: TGCGCCAGCAGCCAAGTGACAGGGGTTGGCGAGCAGTACTTC; CDR3 protein: CASSQVTGVGEQYF
D gene: TRBD2; clone size: few; J gene: TRBJ2-1; V gene: TRBV11-3; CDR3 DNA: TGTGCCAGCAGCTTAGGGGGTAGCGGGGCCTACAATGAGCAGTTCTTC; CDR3 protein: CASSLGGSGAYNEQFF
D gene: NA; clone size: once; J gene: TRBJ2-7; V gene: TRBV7-2; CDR3 DNA: TGTGCCAGCAGCAGACTAGTAACCTCCTACGAGCAGTACTTC; CDR3 protein: CASSRLVTSYEQYF
D gene: NA; clone size: NA; J gene: TRBJ2-7; V gene: TRBV6-1; CDR3 DNA: TGTGCCAGCAGTCCACAGGGAGGGATCTACGAGCAGTACTTC; CDR3 protein: CASSPQGGIYEQYF
D gene: TRBD1; clone size: NA; J gene: TRBJ1-5; V gene: TRBV7-3; CDR3 DNA: TGTGCCAGCAGCTTGACAGGGAATCAGCCCCAGCATTTT; CDR3 protein: CASSLTGNQPQHF
D gene: NA; clone size: NA; J gene: TRBJ1-1; V gene: TRBV6-5; CDR3 DNA: TGTGCCAGCAGACGAACAGAGACTGAAGCTTTCTTT; CDR3 protein: CASRRTETEAFF